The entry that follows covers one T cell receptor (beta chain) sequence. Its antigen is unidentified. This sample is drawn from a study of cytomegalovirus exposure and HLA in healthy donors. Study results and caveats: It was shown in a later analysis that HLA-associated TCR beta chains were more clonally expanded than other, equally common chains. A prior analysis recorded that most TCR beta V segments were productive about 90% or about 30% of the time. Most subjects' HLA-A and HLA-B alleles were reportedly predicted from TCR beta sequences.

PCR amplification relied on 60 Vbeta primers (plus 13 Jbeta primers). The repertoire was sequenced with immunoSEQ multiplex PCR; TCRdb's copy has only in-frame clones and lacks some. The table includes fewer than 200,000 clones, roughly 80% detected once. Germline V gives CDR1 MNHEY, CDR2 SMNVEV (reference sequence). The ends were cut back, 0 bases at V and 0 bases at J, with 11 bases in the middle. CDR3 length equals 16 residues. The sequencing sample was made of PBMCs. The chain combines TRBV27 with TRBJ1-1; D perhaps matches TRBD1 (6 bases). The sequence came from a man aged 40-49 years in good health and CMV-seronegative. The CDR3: CASSLSGTLMNTEAFF. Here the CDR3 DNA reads TGTGCCAGCAGTTTATCTGGGACACTTATGAACACTGAAGCTTTCTTT.